This T cell receptor beta chain was found in a study of blood T cell repertoires in COVID-19. V shed 10 bases and J 7 bases; nucleotides not matched to a gene: 15. The CDR3 loop spans 14 amino acids. Germline CDR1 is SEHNR and CDR2 is FQNEAQ (reference sequence). Only in-frame clones appear in the TCRdb table, and some are missing; sequencing was by immunoSEQ multiplex PCR. The profile shows approximately 240,000 clones, just over 90% of them singletons. Participants came from roughly 23 US areas, aged roughly 18 to 89 years. This chain connects TRBV7-9 to TRBJ2-7; 8 bases map to TRBD2. The TCR sequence derives from a young woman who had recovered from COVID-19. The sequencing input was PBMCs or T cells enriched from blood (not recorded which). CDR3 loop: CATAGGVGRFEQYF. The CDR3 nucleotides are TGTGCCACCGCGGGGGGCGTAGGGAGGTTTGAGCAGTACTTC.